This T cell receptor beta chain was captured by sequencing in a study of cytomegalovirus exposure and HLA in healthy donors. 13 Jbeta primers and 60 Vbeta primers were used for the PCR. Only in-frame clones appear in the TCRdb table, and some are missing; sequencing was by immunoSEQ multiplex PCR. The sample shows 75,000 to 90,000 clones, over 9% of them seen only once. The CDR3 is 18 residues long. CDR1 is SGHVS and CDR2 is FQNEAQ in the germline V gene. After removal of 5 bases from V and 2 bases from J, the junction contained 13 bases not matched to a gene. This clone occurred a few times. The specimen was PBMCs. This TCR was recovered from a man aged 55 to 70 in good health and CMV-seropositive. The chain uses TRBV7-8 and TRBJ2-3; TRBD2 agrees at 10 bases. CDR3 nucleotide sequence: TGTGCCAGCAGCCGACGGGGGAGCGGGACTAGCGTCACAGATACGCAGTATTTT. Protein sequence: CASSRRGSGTSVTDTQYF. The complete variable domain, with remaining parts taken from reference TRBV7-8 and TRBJ2-3, reads GAGVSQSPRYKVAKRGQDVALRCDPISGHVSLFWYQQALGQGPEFLTYFQNEAQLDKSGLPSDRFFAERPEGSVSTLKIQRTQQEDSAVYLCASSRRGSGTSVTDTQYFGPGTRLTVL.